These 31 T cell receptor beta chains share one sample of origin, sequenced in a study of blood T cell repertoires in COVID-19 (TCRdb year 2020). The library was built by means of the immunoSEQ multiplex PCR assay. TCRdb re-hosts the immuneACCESS table, in-frame sequences only. Its copies lack some clones; in the studies checked, an unresolved V gene accounts for under half of them, and the cause for the rest is not known. The sample table contains around 200,000 clones; only one count was recorded for around 88% of them. The top ten clones comprise roughly 5.9% of the sample. Sequenced input: PBMCs or T cells enriched from blood (not recorded which). The receptors here all came from a middle-aged man with acute COVID-19.

The chain links TRBV3-1 (or the pseudogene TRBV3-2) to TRBJ2-7; 12 positions match TRBD1. V lost 1 base to trimming and J lost 6 bases; unmatched junction nucleotides: 4. This CDR3 is 15 amino acids long. Germline assignment: CDR1 LGHDT and CDR2 YNNKEL (reference sequence). Here the CDR3 reads CASSQGRDRGREQYF. CDR3 coding DNA: TGTGCCAGCAGCCAAGGGAGGGACAGGGGGCGCGAGCAGTACTTC.

The count of this clone is one. The chain couples TRBV19 to TRBJ2-7, with D perhaps matching TRBD2 (5 bases). Germline V gene data show CDR1 as LNHDA and CDR2 as SQIVND (reference sequence). This CDR3 spans 12 amino acids. V lost 9 bases and J 2 bases, leaving 11 bases between the germline ends. Here the CDR3 reads CASADFAYEQYF. As DNA, the CDR3 is TGTGCCAGCGCGGACTTCGCCTACGAGCAGTACTTC. Combining the CDR3 with reference TRBV19 and TRBJ2-7 gives the whole variable domain DGGITQSPKYLFRKEGQNVTLSCEQNLNHDAMYWYRQDPGQGLRLIYYSQIVNDFQKGDIAEGYSVSREKKESFPLTVTSAQKNPTAFYLCASADFAYEQYFGPGTRLTVT.

This rearrangement joins TRBV7-9 to TRBJ1-1; D gene unclear. From germline, CDR1 is SEHNR and CDR2 FQNEAQ (reference sequence). CDR3 length: 14 amino acids. Trimming stripped 5 bases from V and 1 base from J, with 11 bases between. CDR3 nucleotides: TGTGCCAGCAGCCCGGCGCCGGGGAACACTGAAGCTTTCTTT. The encoded protein is CASSPAPGNTEAFF.

V and J are TRBV7-6 and TRBJ2-1, with 7 bases that match TRBD2. Per germline, CDR1 SGHVS and CDR2 FNYEAQ. V trimming: 5 bases; J trimming: 0 bases; junction bases outside the gene matches: 7. This CDR3 region has 16 residues. The CDR3 reads CASSQGGGSSYNEQFF. As DNA, the CDR3 is TGTGCCAGCAGCCAGGGCGGGGGAAGCTCCTACAATGAGCAGTTCTTC.

The chain carries TRBV3-1 (or the pseudogene TRBV3-2) and TRBJ1-4; D is ambiguous. Germline CDR1 reads LGHDT; CDR2 reads YNNKEL (reference sequence). V lost 0 bases to trimming and J lost 8 bases, with 4 bases between them. This CDR3 has 12 amino acids. The CDR3 bases are TGTGCCAGCAGCCAAGATAGCGAAAAACTGTTTTTT. Translated: CASSQDSEKLFF.

The rearrangement joins TRBV30 to TRBJ2-7, with D possibly TRBD1 on 5 matching bases. Trimming shortened V by 0 bases and J by 3 bases, and 12 bases separated the two germline ends. The CDR3 is 14 residues long. Per the germline V gene, CDR1 is GTSNPN and CDR2 is SVGIG (reference sequence). The CDR3 region has the DNA TGTGCCTGGAGTGTACAGGACACCCACTACGAGCAGTACTTC. It translates to CAWSVQDTHYEQYF. Full variable domain (missing parts from reference TRBV30 and TRBJ2-7): SQTIHQWPATLVQPVGSPLSLECTVEGTSNPNLYWYRQAAGRGLQLLFYSVGIGQISSEVPQNLSASRPQDRQFILSSKKLLLSDSGFYLCAWSVQDTHYEQYFGPGTRLTVT.

V and J are TRBV19 and TRBJ1-4; the match to TRBD1 covers 9 bases. J lost 7 bases, V lost 6 bases, and 3 bases had no gene match. From germline, CDR1 is LNHDA and CDR2 SQIVND (reference sequence). The CDR3 is made up of 13 amino acids. The CDR3 coding sequence is TGTGCCAGTAGGGGACAGGGAAGTGAAAAACTGTTTTTT. Translating gives CASRGQGSEKLFF.

As regards this clone: The junction departs from germline at one end; a sequencing error may be responsible. This sequence joins TRBV7-2 and TRBJ2-3; D assignment may be TRBD1 or TRBD2 (5 bases each). Looked up from germline, CDR1 is SGHTA and CDR2 is FQGNSA. The CDR3 consists of 13 residues. The CDR3 nucleotides read TGTGCCAGCAACTTAGGGGAGACAGATACGCAGTATTTT. This codes for CASNLGETDTQYF.

The J gene is TRBJ1-2, the V gene TRBV18, with D possibly being TRBD1 (5 bases). Per the germline V gene, CDR1 is KGHSH and CDR2 is LQKENI. CDR3 length: 15 residues. V was trimmed by 3 bases and J by 4 bases, leaving 15 bases between them. The CDR3 loop reads CASSPETEISYGYTF. DNA of the CDR3: TGTGCCAGCTCACCCGAGACAGAAATTTCCTATGGCTACACCTTC.

In DNA, the CDR3 is TGTGCCAGCAGTGAGGCCGGGACAGGGTCTGGAAACACCATATATTTT. This sequence encodes CASSEAGTGSGNTIYF. This chain connects TRBV25-1 to TRBJ1-3; the match to TRBD1 covers 9 bases. The CDR3 has 16 amino acids. Germline CDR1 is MGHDK and CDR2 is SYGVNS. The junction had 4 bases not matched to a gene; V was cut back by 3 bases and J by 1 base.

The chain carries TRBV18 and TRBJ1-1, with a possible D match to TRBD1 (5 bases). The CDR3 is 14 residues long. Between the trimmed V and J ends, which lost 5 bases and 2 bases, there was a span of 12 bases. Per the germline V gene, CDR1 is KGHSH and CDR2 is LQKENI. The CDR3 protein is CASSSLDRNTEAFF. For the CDR3, the DNA is TGTGCCAGCTCATCGCTTGACAGAAACACTGAAGCTTTCTTT.

This rearrangement joins TRBV28 to TRBJ2-5; 7 nucleotides agree with TRBD2. Germline V gene sequence: CDR1 MDHEN, CDR2 SYDVKM. V gave up 5 bases and J gave up 4 bases; unmatched junction bases: 10. CDR3 length: 15 residues. The CDR3 protein is CASSPRGSNSETQYF. The CDR3, as DNA: TGTGCCAGCAGTCCCCGCGGGAGCAACTCAGAGACCCAGTACTTC. Combining the CDR3 with reference TRBV28 and TRBJ2-5 gives the whole variable domain DVKVTQSSRYLVKRTGEKVFLECVQDMDHENMFWYRQDPGLGLRLIYFSYDVKMKEKGDIPEGYSVSREKKERFSLILESASTNQTSMYLCASSPRGSNSETQYFGPGTRLLVL.

The chain links TRBV28 to TRBJ2-7; 7 nucleotides agree with TRBD2. The CDR3 is 16 amino acids. Germline CDR1 MDHEN, CDR2 SYDVKM. V was clipped by 6 bases and J by 4 bases; unmatched bases: 15. CDR3 coding DNA: TGTGCCAGCAGCCCCCTCGGCAGCGGGGAGTTGTACGAGCAGTACTTC. Protein sequence: CASSPLGSGELYEQYF.

The J gene is TRBJ1-1, the V gene TRBV6-4, with 8 bases identical to TRBD1. The CDR3 runs to 17 residues. The germline gives CDR1 MRHNA, CDR2 SNTAGT. V dropped 4 bases and J dropped 4; count of bases not matched to a gene: 14. The CDR3 region has the DNA TGTGCCAGCAGTGCCAAGCCTCCAGGACAGGGCCTCACTGAAGCTTTCTTT. Translated: CASSAKPPGQGLTEAFF.

The chain carries TRBV28 and TRBJ1-1; TRBD1 is a possible D gene (6 bases). This CDR3 has 11 amino acids. Germline lookup yields CDR1 MDHEN and CDR2 SYDVKM. The V end was cut by 6 bases, the J end by 10 bases, with 12 bases between. In DNA, the CDR3 is TGTGCCAGCAGCCGAAACAGGGTAGCTTTCTTT. Its protein is CASSRNRVAFF.

The rearrangement links TRBV10-2 to TRBJ2-2; unclear D gene. This CDR3 spans 12 amino acids. Trimming shortened V by 7 bases and J by 7 bases, and 10 bases separated the two germline ends. Germline CDR1 WSHSY, CDR2 SAAADI. This chain's CDR3 is CASTHFGGELFF. In DNA, the CDR3 is TGCGCCAGCACCCACTTTGGCGGGGAGCTGTTTTTT.

V and J are TRBV19 and TRBJ2-7, with D possibly matching TRBD1 (6 bases). With 5 bases removed from V and 2 bases from J, the gap between germline ends came to 13 bases. Germline values: CDR1 LNHDA, CDR2 SQIVND (reference sequence). The CDR3 is 14 amino acids. CDR3 region: CASSPAGVPYEQYF. In nucleotides, the CDR3 is TGTGCCAGTAGTCCAGCAGGGGTGCCCTACGAGCAGTACTTC.

This clone was recorded only once. The genes are TRBV27 and TRBJ2-7, with 10 bases that match TRBD1. J was trimmed by 6 bases and V by 7 bases; bases with no gene match: 12. The germline V gene has CDR1 MNHEY and CDR2 SMNVEV (reference sequence). The CDR3 has 15 residues. DNA of the CDR3: TGTGCCAGCACTCGACTGGGACAGGGGTCGGGCGAGCAGTACTTC. This gives the protein CASTRLGQGSGEQYF.

This sequence joins TRBV4-3 and TRBJ2-1; TRBD1 aligns across 7 bases. V lost 0 bases to trimming and J lost 0 bases; unmatched junction nucleotides: 2. Germline CDR1 is LGHNA and CDR2 is YSLEER. This CDR3 is built from 16 residues. For the CDR3, the DNA is TGCGCCAGCAGCCAAGAGGACAGGAGCTCCTACAATGAGCAGTTCTTC. Its protein product is CASSQEDRSSYNEQFF.

This chain links TRBV7-9 with TRBJ1-5; TRBD1 agrees at 7 bases. The V and J ends lost 2 bases and 5 bases, in that order; junction bases with no gene match: 6. The CDR3 sequence is 15 residues long. Germline loops: CDR1 SEHNR, CDR2 FQNEAQ (reference sequence). CDR3 nucleotides: TGTGCCAGCAGCTTAACAGGGGTTGTGGATCAGCCCCAGCATTTT. Translated, it gives CASSLTGVVDQPQHF. The full variable domain, completed using reference TRBV7-9 and TRBJ1-5, is DTGVSQNPRHKITKRGQNVTFRCDPISEHNRLYWYRQTLGQGPEFLTYFQNEAQLEKSRLLSDRFSAERPKGSFSTLEIQRTEQGDSAMYLCASSLTGVVDQPQHFGDGTRLSIL.

This clone was counted once. A read error may explain this, as a much larger clone is one base away. Distinct nucleotide sequences in the sample also encode this CDR3. The chain carries TRBV7-9 and TRBJ2-7; D is ambiguous. V shed 5 bases and J shed 4 bases, with 6 bases lying between them. This CDR3 has 11 amino acids. CDR1 is SEHNR, CDR2 FQNEAQ, per germline (reference sequence). CDR3 in amino acids: CASSPTYEQYF. The CDR3 nucleotides are TGTGCCAGCAGCCCCACATACGAGCAGTACTTC.

This chain joins TRBV5-1 and TRBJ2-1; the D gene is possibly TRBD2 (5 bases). The CDR3 length is 13 residues. Germline CDR1 SGHRS, CDR2 YFSETQ. Trimming removed 6 bases at V and 8 bases at J, with 15 bases between. The CDR3 here is CASTIASGYEQFF. The CDR3 coding sequence is TGCGCCAGCACCATTGCGAGCGGCTATGAGCAGTTCTTC.

The chain combines TRBV13 with TRBJ2-1; 8 nucleotides match TRBD1. V lost 6 bases, J lost 4 bases, and 5 bases stayed unmatched. Germline-derived CDR1 and CDR2 are PRHDT and FYEKMQ (reference sequence). The CDR3 spans 14 residues. Here the CDR3 DNA reads TGTGCCAGCAGAAAACGGACAGGGTACAATGAGCAGTTCTTC. Encoded protein: CASRKRTGYNEQFF.

The chain uses TRBV4-1 and TRBJ1-5, with D possibly matching TRBD1 (5 bases). V lost 0 bases and J lost 2, with 11 bases in between. The CDR3 is made up of 16 amino acids. Germline CDR1 reads MGHRA; CDR2 reads YSYEKL. The CDR3 is CASSQEPQGGNQPQHF. Written as DNA, the CDR3 is TGCGCCAGCAGCCAAGAGCCCCAGGGTGGCAATCAGCCCCAGCATTTT.

V gene TRBV3-1 (or the pseudogene TRBV3-2) combines with J gene TRBJ2-7; TRBD1 might be the D (5 bases). V was shortened by 1 base and J by 3 bases, with 7 bases between the two germline ends. Germline V CDR1 and CDR2: LGHDT, YNNKEL (reference sequence). This CDR3 is 13 amino acids long. The CDR3 here is CASSQADNYEQYF. CDR3 coding DNA: TGTGCCAGCAGCCAAGCGGACAACTACGAGCAGTACTTC.

As to this clone: The junction shows a germline mismatch at one end, possibly a read error. The rearrangement joins TRBV7-9 to TRBJ2-1, with TRBD2 identical over 7 bases. The CDR3 runs 12 residues. CDR1 is SEHNR, CDR2 FQNEAQ, per germline (reference sequence). The CDR3, as DNA: TGTGCCAGCAGCTGGGGGGGATCAGGGAAGATCTTC. Residues: CASSWGGSGKIF. Drawing the rest from reference TRBV7-9 and TRBJ2-1, the complete variable domain is DTGVSQNPRHKITKRGQNVTFRCDPISEHNRLYWYRQTLGQGPEFLTYFQNEAQLEKSRLLSDRFSAERPKGSFSTLEIQRTEQGDSAMYLCASSWGGSGKIFGPGTRLTVL.

The gene calls are TRBV19 and TRBJ1-5; D is perhaps TRBD1 (5 bases). Germline values: CDR1 LNHDA, CDR2 SQIVND (reference sequence). V lost 0 bases and J 1 base, leaving 10 bases between the germline ends. CDR3 size: 16 residues. The CDR3 DNA follows: TGTGCCAGTAGTATAGACCCAGGGATGAGCAATCAGCCCCAGCATTTT. Its translation: CASSIDPGMSNQPQHF.

The gene calls are TRBV7-3 and TRBJ2-7; 8 nucleotides line up with TRBD1. V lost 5 bases, J lost 3 bases, and 9 bases stayed unmatched. This CDR3 region has 15 residues. Per germline, CDR1 SGHTA and CDR2 FQGTGA. The CDR3 sequence is CASSVGPGQVYEQYF. CDR3 DNA: TGTGCCAGCAGCGTAGGACCGGGACAGGTCTACGAGCAGTACTTC.

This chain joins TRBV28 and TRBJ2-4; 7 positions agree with TRBD2. The V segment lost 5 bases and the J segment 3 bases; nucleotides outside the gene matches: 7. This CDR3 has 15 residues. Looked up from germline, CDR1 is MDHEN and CDR2 is SYDVKM. The CDR3 nucleotides read TGTGCCAGCAGTCCATGGGGGGGAAGCAAAAACATTCAGTACTTC. This translates into CASSPWGGSKNIQYF.

This clone appeared once. This chain connects TRBV19 to TRBJ2-7, with D possibly TRBD1 on 5 matching bases. Trimming cost V 0 bases and J 2 bases, with 11 bases left between them. This CDR3 is built from 15 residues. Germline lookup yields CDR1 LNHDA and CDR2 SQIVND (reference sequence). CDR3 sequence reads: CASSIDPRAPYEQYF. CDR3 nucleotides: TGTGCCAGTAGTATAGATCCCAGGGCTCCCTACGAGCAGTACTTC.

The chain joins TRBV6-6 to TRBJ2-1; 14 bases match TRBD2. Unmatched junction bases numbered 3, after V lost 5 bases and J lost 6 bases. The CDR3 is made up of 15 amino acids. The V gene's germline CDR1 is MNHNY and CDR2 SVGAGI (reference sequence). In DNA, the CDR3 is TGTGCCAGCAGTACGGGGACTAGCGGGAGCAATGAGCAGTTCTTC. This codes for CASSTGTSGSNEQFF.